Below, 16 T cell receptor beta chains from the same sample are listed, as sequenced in a study of beta chain features in type 1 diabetes. Whole-study findings and limits: Type 1 diabetes patients showed a moderate but significant shortening of TCRB CDR3s in all four CD4+ subsets.

Reverse transcribing all isolated RNA meant expressed TCRB transcripts were sequenced. Clones were sequenced by immunoSEQ multiplex PCR, and TCRdb holds only the in-frame ones, with some missing. Here the sample spans 85,000 to 110,000 clones, under 30% being singletons. These receptors have no identified antigens. Sequencing input: central memory CD4+ T cells from blood. The receptors derive from a woman younger than 30 with type 1 diabetes.

The rearrangement links TRBV19 to TRBJ2-1, with D unresolved. Trimming left V 4 bases short and J 3 bases short, with 16 bases between. Germline CDR1 LNHDA, CDR2 SQIVND (reference sequence). This CDR3 is built from 16 residues. CDR3 in DNA: TGTGCCAGTAGTAGAGATTCCCTAACTCTCTACAATGAGCAGTTCTTC. Protein product: CASSRDSLTLYNEQFF.

This clone was recorded a few times. This chain uses TRBV5-6 with TRBJ2-3; 9 bases match TRBD2. The J segment lost 2 bases and the V segment lost 4 bases, leaving 5 bases of the junction unmatched. The germline V gene encodes CDR1 SGHDT and CDR2 YYEEEE. This CDR3 has 15 residues. The CDR3 coding sequence is TGTGCCAGCAGCAATCTAGCGGGATTCACAGATACGCAGTATTTT. As protein: CASSNLAGFTDTQYF.

The V and J genes are TRBV5-6 and TRBJ1-2; 9 bases map to TRBD1. After removal of 4 bases from V and 8 bases from J, the junction contained 9 bases not matched to a gene. Germline-derived CDR1 and CDR2 are SGHDT and YYEEEE. The CDR3 has 14 amino acids. The CDR3 loop reads CASSGAGQGGGYTF. CDR3 DNA: TGTGCCAGCAGCGGCGCGGGACAGGGTGGAGGCTACACCTTC.

Only a few counts were recorded for this clone. The chain links TRBV7-6 to TRBJ2-4, with D tentatively TRBD2 (7 bases). Germline V lookup: CDR1 SGHVS, CDR2 FNYEAQ. This CDR3 contains 15 residues. The V end was cut by 1 base, the J end by 6 bases, with 13 bases between. The CDR3 loop reads CASSLGQGGGNIQYF. The CDR3 DNA is TGTGCCAGCAGCTTAGGCCAGGGAGGGGGAAACATTCAGTACTTC.

This chain links TRBV7-9 with TRBJ2-2; D is unclear. V lost 5 bases and J 6 bases, leaving 7 bases between the germline ends. The CDR3 runs to 12 residues. Germline values: CDR1 SEHNR, CDR2 FQNEAQ (reference sequence). CDR3 bases: TGTGCCAGCAGCGCGAGTTCCGGGGAGCTGTTTTTT. Amino acids: CASSASSGELFF.

This clone appeared a few times. This chain connects TRBV6-6 to TRBJ2-1; 13 positions match TRBD2. Germline values: CDR1 MNHNY, CDR2 SVGAGI (reference sequence). The CDR3 runs to 16 residues. Trimming at V came to 2 bases and at J to 8 bases, leaving 6 bases not matched to a gene. DNA for the CDR3: TGTGCCAGCAGTTACCTCGGGACTAGCGGGATTGATGAGCAGTTCTTC. This sequence encodes CASSYLGTSGIDEQFF.

Only a few counts were recorded for this clone. This sequence joins TRBV29-1 and TRBJ2-3; tentatively, D is TRBD2 (5 bases). From germline, CDR1 is SQVTM and CDR2 ANQGSEA. This CDR3 contains 16 residues. Trimming shortened V by 3 bases and J by 5 bases, and 21 bases separated the two germline ends. The CDR3 DNA reads as TGCAGCGTTGATAGTTTGAGGACCGGGGTGGGAGATACGCAGTATTTT. It yields the protein CSVDSLRTGVGDTQYF.

This clone was seen only a few times. The rearrangement joins TRBV28 to TRBJ2-1, with 9 bases aligning to TRBD2. This CDR3 spans 14 amino acids. Germline V gives CDR1 MDHEN, CDR2 SYDVKM. V lost 3 bases, J lost 7 bases, and 4 bases stayed unmatched. The CDR3 is CASSFAGGLNEQFF. In nucleotides, the CDR3 is TGTGCCAGCAGTTTTGCGGGAGGGCTTAATGAGCAGTTCTTC.

J is TRBJ2-5 and V is TRBV5-6; D is perhaps TRBD1 (5 bases). CDR1 SGHDT and CDR2 YYEEEE come from the germline V gene. The CDR3 contains 17 residues. The V end was cut by 0 bases, the J end by 0 bases, with 15 bases between. The CDR3 is CASSLALGQTYQETQYF. The CDR3 DNA reads TGTGCCAGCAGCTTGGCCCTCGGACAAACGTACCAAGAGACCCAGTACTTC.

This clone has just a few counts. CDR3 sequence reads: CASSADRGRYTEAFF. The DNA for the CDR3 is TGTGCCAGTAGTGCCGACAGGGGGCGGTACACTGAAGCTTTCTTT. The chain joins TRBV19 to TRBJ1-1, with 10 positions matching TRBD1. The V gene's germline CDR1 is LNHDA and CDR2 SQIVND (reference sequence). This CDR3 has 15 amino acids. Unmatched junction bases numbered 6, after V lost 5 bases and J lost 3 bases.

This chain uses TRBV11-3 with TRBJ2-1; 8 nucleotides agree with TRBD2. Germline V gene lookup returns CDR1 SGHNT and CDR2 YENEEA. The V gene end was trimmed by 3 bases and the J gene end by 6 bases; junction bases not matched to a gene: 10. The CDR3 extends over 16 amino acids. CDR3 protein: CASSLRAGVAGNEQFF. In DNA form, the CDR3 reads TGTGCCAGCAGCTTGAGAGCGGGAGTGGCGGGCAATGAGCAGTTCTTC.

This chain connects TRBV2 to TRBJ1-5, with TRBD1 identical over 8 bases. The CDR3 has 15 amino acids. Per germline, CDR1 SNHLY and CDR2 FYNNEI. Losses at the gene ends were 1 base for V and 6 bases for J; bases not matched to a gene: 5. CDR3 DNA: TGTGCCAGCAGTGAAGGGGGACAGGCGAGTCAGCCCCAGCATTTT. Translation: CASSEGGQASQPQHF.

This clone appeared a single time. The rearrangement uses TRBV27 and TRBJ2-6; D perhaps matches TRBD1 (6 bases). V lost 5 bases and J 2 bases, leaving 16 bases between the germline ends. The CDR3 totals 17 residues. From germline, CDR1 is MNHEY and CDR2 SMNVEV (reference sequence). CDR3 coding DNA: TGTGCCAGCAGTACCCAGGGGCGCTATGCTGGGGCCAACGTCCTGACTTTC. Protein sequence: CASSTQGRYAGANVLTF. The full variable domain, completed using reference TRBV27 and TRBJ2-6, is EAQVTQNPRYLITVTGKKLTVTCSQNMNHEYMSWYRQDPGLGLRQIYYSMNVEVTDKGDVPEGYKVSRKEKRNFPLILESPSPNQTSLYFCASSTQGRYAGANVLTFGAGSRLTVL.

The gene calls are TRBV10-1 and TRBJ2-3; a weak D match, TRBD2 (5 bases). Germline V gives CDR1 WNHNN, CDR2 SYGVQD (reference sequence). The ends were cut back, 6 bases at V and 1 base at J, with 11 bases in the middle. CDR3 length equals 14 residues. CDR3 nucleotide sequence: TGCGCCAGCAGGGCAGGTAGCGGCACAGATACGCAGTATTTT. It codes for CASRAGSGTDTQYF.

The rearrangement joins TRBV23-1 to TRBJ2-1; 10 bases agree with TRBD2. TRBV23-1 is treated as an ORF (open reading frame) with a function not yet certain. V trimming: 0 bases; J trimming: 5 bases; junction bases outside the gene matches: 22. This CDR3 comprises 22 residues. The CDR3 region is CASSQSGPNLAGGHGVDNEQFF. The CDR3 nucleotides read TGCGCCAGCAGTCAATCGGGCCCCAACTTAGCGGGAGGCCACGGGGTCGACAATGAGCAGTTCTTC.

The V call is TRBV30, the J call TRBJ1-5; 7 bases map to TRBD1. The germline gives CDR1 GTSNPN, CDR2 SVGIG (reference sequence). CDR3 length: 13 residues. Trimming removed 3 bases from V and 5 bases from J; junction bases left unmatched: 4. The CDR3 nucleotides are TGTGCCTGGAGCGGCACAGGGGATCAGCCCCAGCATTTT. It specifies CAWSGTGDQPQHF.